This TCR beta chain comes out of a study of blood T cell repertoires in COVID-19. Study-level background: T cells, B-cell-depleted T cells, or PBMCs supplied cDNA or gDNA.

From germline, CDR1 is SSHAT and CDR2 FNYEAQ (reference sequence). The CDR3 runs 14 residues. In regard to this clone: Compared with germline, one end of the junction differs, possibly owing to a read error.

Under the authors' procedure: Reference gene primer amplification in the assay estimated nucleated cell counts. Sequencing was performed with immunoSEQ multiplex PCR; in TCRdb, only in-frame clones are kept and a portion is missing. Clone size and the V and J calls come from that table; the DNA yielded D and trimming. Of around 170,000 clones in the sample, roughly 88% were seen once. The sequencing input was peripheral blood. The V and J genes are TRBV7-7 and TRBJ2-2, with no clear D. The clonotype was recovered from a woman aged 55-70 years with acute or convalescent COVID-19. The CDR3 loop is CASSLERNTGELFF. The CDR3 DNA reads as TGTGCTAGCAGCTTAGAGAGGAACACCGGGGAGCTGTTTTTT. The variable domain in full, completed from reference TRBV7-7 and TRBJ2-2, reads GAGVSQSPRYKVTKRGQDVTLRCDPISSHATLYWYQQALGQGPEFLTYFNYEAQPDKSGLPSDRFSAERPEGSISTLTIQRTEQRDSAMYRCASSLERNTGELFFGEGSRLTVL.